The 16 T cell receptor beta chains below all came from one sample that was sequenced in a study of shared clonotypes between healthy human individuals. Sequenced by immunoSEQ multiplex PCR; TCRdb stores in-frame clones only, minus some. In the table there are over a million clones, 75% to 80% of which are singletons. The sequenced sample was memory CD4+ T cells from PBMCs. The subset denotes: CD45RA-negative fraction. These TCRs come from a man younger than 30 in good health. Some clones in this sample may be carry-over from other donors' samples.

This clone showed up just once. V usage is TRBV5-1 and J usage is TRBJ2-2, with 9 bases that match TRBD2. CDR3 length: 16 residues. V lost 1 base and J lost 6; bases outside the gene matches: 7. Germline V gene data show CDR1 as SGHRS and CDR2 as YFSETQ. CDR3 sequence reads: CASSLSGSGSAGELFF. In nucleotides, the CDR3 is TGCGCCAGCAGCTTGAGCGGTAGCGGGAGCGCCGGGGAGCTGTTTTTT.

The chain couples TRBV10-3 to TRBJ1-2; 7 nucleotides agree with TRBD1. The V segment lost 4 bases and the J segment 2 bases; nucleotides outside the gene matches: 7. CDR3 size: 15 residues. The V gene's germline CDR1 is ENHRY and CDR2 SYGVKD. The CDR3 loop is CAISAGQTKNYGYTF. The CDR3, as DNA: TGTGCCATCAGTGCGGGACAGACTAAAAACTATGGCTACACCTTC.

The V call is TRBV4-1, the J call TRBJ1-2; weak D call: TRBD1 (6 bases). The germline V gene encodes CDR1 MGHRA and CDR2 YSYEKL. CDR3 length: 15 amino acids. V was cut by 3 bases and J by 0 bases, with 11 bases left in between. For the CDR3, the DNA is TGCGCCAGCAGCCAGGGGGCAGATTCTAACTATGGCTACACCTTC. Translated, it gives CASSQGADSNYGYTF.

This clone was counted only a few times. The V call is TRBV28, the J call TRBJ1-5; 7 nucleotides match TRBD1. CDR3 length: 13 residues. Germline V CDR1 and CDR2: MDHEN, SYDVKM. J lost 10 bases, V lost 5 bases, and 8 bases had no gene match. This CDR3 is CASSAGTAVPQHF. CDR3 bases: TGTGCCAGCAGTGCCGGGACAGCTGTCCCCCAGCATTTT.

In its sample, this clone was seen once. The chain couples TRBV7-8 to TRBJ2-1; D is possibly TRBD2 (5 bases). Germline V gene sequence: CDR1 SGHVS, CDR2 FQNEAQ. Trimming took off 3 bases at V and 4 bases at J, with 13 bases between the two ends. This CDR3 is built from 15 residues. The CDR3 nucleotides are TGTGCCAGCAGCTTGCGCCCTGGGGAGTACAATGAGCAGTTCTTC. Its translation: CASSLRPGEYNEQFF.

The chain links TRBV18 to TRBJ2-7; D might be TRBD2 (6 bases). From germline, CDR1 is KGHSH and CDR2 LQKENI. This CDR3 comprises 15 residues. Trimming pared 1 base from V and 2 bases from J, leaving 12 bases between. In DNA, the CDR3 is TGTGCCAGCTCACCACATGGCGGGATGCCCTACGAGCAGTACTTC. Its translation: CASSPHGGMPYEQYF.

This chain connects TRBV29-1 to TRBJ1-3; 7 nucleotides align to TRBD1. Germline V gene data show CDR1 as SQVTM and CDR2 as ANQGSEA. The CDR3 consists of 16 residues. The V segment lost 7 bases and the J segment 0 bases; nucleotides outside the gene matches: 12. DNA for the CDR3: TGCAGCGGTCAAACAGCGGACAGGCCCTCTGGAAACACCATATATTTT. Translating it yields CSGQTADRPSGNTIYF.

The chain couples TRBV27 to TRBJ1-2, with TRBD1 as a possible D gene (5 bases). Looked up from germline, CDR1 is MNHEY and CDR2 is SMNVEV (reference sequence). V lost 4 bases and J 4 bases, leaving 19 bases between the germline ends. The CDR3 runs 16 residues. The CDR3 here is CASSSTQGRSFYGYTF. The CDR3 region has the DNA TGTGCCAGCAGTTCAACCCAGGGAAGGAGTTTCTATGGCTACACCTTC.

A few counts support this clone. The CDR3 sequence: CASSLGTVGGEKLFF. CDR3 coding DNA: TGCGCCAGCAGCCTAGGGACAGTGGGGGGTGAAAAACTGTTTTTT. The genes are TRBV5-1 and TRBJ1-4; TRBD1 agrees at 7 bases. Trimming removed 4 bases from V and 7 bases from J; junction bases left unmatched: 10. The CDR3 runs 15 residues. The germline V gene has CDR1 SGHRS and CDR2 YFSETQ.

V gene TRBV7-2 combines with J gene TRBJ1-3; D remains unclear. This CDR3 is built from 15 residues. The germline CDR1 and CDR2 sequences are SGHTA and FQGNSA. Between the trimmed V and J ends, which lost 2 bases and 0 bases, there was a span of 8 bases. The CDR3 DNA is TGTGCCAGCAGCTTACAAGGGAGCTCTGGAAACACCATATATTTT. Translation gives CASSLQGSSGNTIYF.

This chain joins TRBV6-6 and TRBJ2-1; TRBD2 aligns across 13 bases. V lost 0 bases and J lost 13; bases outside the gene matches: 3. The CDR3 contains 14 residues. Germline V gene lookup returns CDR1 MNHNY and CDR2 SVGAGI (reference sequence). The CDR3 spells CASSYSTSGRPQFF. CDR3 nucleotide sequence: TGTGCCAGCAGTTACTCGACTAGCGGGAGGCCCCAGTTCTTC.

This chain links TRBV5-1 with TRBJ2-2; possibly TRBD1 or TRBD2 for D (6 bases each). CDR1 is SGHRS, CDR2 YFSETQ, per germline. This CDR3 region has 15 residues. Trimming took 2 bases from V and 3 from J, leaving 11 bases between them. The CDR3 sequence is CASSFERGDTGELFF. CDR3 in DNA: TGCGCCAGCAGCTTTGAAAGGGGGGACACCGGGGAGCTGTTTTTT.

Concerning this clone itself: This sample includes further DNA sequences coding for the same CDR3. The V and J genes are TRBV7-3 and TRBJ1-2; TRBD1 matches at 9 bases. CDR3 length equals 13 residues. CDR1 is SGHTA and CDR2 is FQGTGA in the germline V gene. After removal of 5 bases from V and 5 bases from J, the junction contained 3 bases not matched to a gene. CDR3 coding DNA: TGTGCCAGCAGCGAGGGACAGGGTTATGGCTACACCTTC. Translated: CASSEGQGYGYTF. Complete variable domain (other parts from reference TRBV7-3 and TRBJ1-2): GAGVSQTPSNKVTEKGKYVELRCDPISGHTALYWYRQSLGQGPEFLIYFQGTGAADDSGLPNDRFFAVRPEGSVSTLKIQRTERGDSAVYLCASSEGQGYGYTFGSGTRLTVV.

V and J are TRBV28 and TRBJ2-6, with D possibly being TRBD1 (7 bases). V lost 5 bases and J lost 11, with 16 bases in between. Germline loops: CDR1 MDHEN, CDR2 SYDVKM. The CDR3 consists of 14 residues. CDR3 sequence reads: CASSPGGQRYVLTF. The DNA for the CDR3 is TGTGCCAGCAGTCCAGGGGGGCAACGGTACGTCCTGACTTTC.

On this clone itself: The same CDR3 is also encoded by other DNA sequences in this sample. The rearrangement uses TRBV18 and TRBJ2-3; the D call may be TRBD1 or TRBD2 (5 bases each). The CDR3 loop spans 14 amino acids. CDR1 is KGHSH and CDR2 is LQKENI in the germline V gene. V was trimmed by 1 base and J by 1 base, leaving 6 bases between them. The DNA of the CDR3 is TGTGCCAGCTCACCACTGGGGGGCACAGATACGCAGTATTTT. This codes for CASSPLGGTDTQYF.

This rearrangement joins TRBV7-9 to TRBJ1-2; unclear D gene. Trimming removed 1 base at V and 8 bases at J, with 17 bases between. Looked up from germline, CDR1 is SEHNR and CDR2 is FQNEAQ (reference sequence). This CDR3 is 15 amino acids long. The CDR3: CASSLVTPLGKGYTF. The CDR3 DNA is TGTGCCAGCAGCTTAGTGACCCCTTTAGGGAAGGGCTACACCTTC.